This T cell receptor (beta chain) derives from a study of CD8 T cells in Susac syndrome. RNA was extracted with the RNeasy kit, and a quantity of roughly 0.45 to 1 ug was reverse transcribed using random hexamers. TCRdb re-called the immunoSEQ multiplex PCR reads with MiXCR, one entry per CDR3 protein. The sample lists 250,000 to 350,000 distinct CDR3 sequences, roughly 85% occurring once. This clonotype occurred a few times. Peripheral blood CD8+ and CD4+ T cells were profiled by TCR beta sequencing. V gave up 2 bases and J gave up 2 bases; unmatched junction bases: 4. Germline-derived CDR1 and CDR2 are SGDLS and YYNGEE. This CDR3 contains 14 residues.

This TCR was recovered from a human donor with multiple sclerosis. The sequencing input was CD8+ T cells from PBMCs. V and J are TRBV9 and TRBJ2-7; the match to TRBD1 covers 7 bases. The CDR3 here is CASSVGDRPYEQYF. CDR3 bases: TGTGCCAGCAGCGTTGGGGACAGACCCTACGAGCAGTACTTC.